This entry lists 26 T cell receptor beta chains sequenced from one sample in a study of blood T cell repertoires in COVID-19. Data came from immunoSEQ multiplex PCR; TCRdb stores just in-frame clones and leaves some out. In the table there are some 100,000 clones, 80% to 90% of which are singletons. Sequenced input: peripheral blood. The receptor set was obtained from a woman aged 25 to 39 with acute or convalescent COVID-19.

This chain's CDR3 is CASSLDFPTVNYGYTF. CDR3 in DNA: TGTGCCAGCAGCCTCGATTTCCCTACAGTTAACTATGGCTACACCTTC. V gene TRBV11-1 combines with J gene TRBJ1-2; D is ambiguous. The CDR3 spans 16 residues. Trimming left V 5 bases short and J 1 base short, with 17 bases between. Germline CDR1 is SGHAT and CDR2 is FQDESV (reference sequence).

V gene TRBV28 combines with J gene TRBJ2-7; D possibly corresponds to TRBD1 (6 bases). CDR3 size: 18 residues. V was pared by 6 bases and J by 2 bases, with 26 bases between. In germline, CDR1 is MDHEN, CDR2 SYDVKM. CDR3 coding DNA: TGTGCCAGCAGCTTAGGGATCGTTTCGACAGGAGCCACCTACGAGCAGTACTTC. Residues: CASSLGIVSTGATYEQYF.

The chain employs TRBV24-1 and TRBJ2-1; TRBD1 agrees at 7 bases. V was pared by 5 bases and J by 4 bases, with 7 bases of the junction left unmatched. CDR1 and CDR2 (germline): KGHDR, SFDVKD. The CDR3 has 15 amino acids. CDR3 amino acids: CATSAGTAPYNEQFF. CDR3 sequence (DNA): TGTGCCACCAGTGCCGGGACAGCCCCTTACAATGAGCAGTTCTTC.

The V and J genes are TRBV3-1 (or the pseudogene TRBV3-2) and TRBJ1-2; 7 nucleotides align to TRBD1. This CDR3 is built from 14 residues. Per germline, CDR1 LGHDT and CDR2 YNNKEL (reference sequence). After removal of 4 bases from V and 0 bases from J, the junction contained 2 bases not matched to a gene. Here the CDR3 reads CASSPGQANYGYTF. The CDR3 DNA reads as TGTGCCAGCAGCCCCGGACAGGCTAACTATGGCTACACCTTC.

Regarding this clone: The limits of the CDR3 on the DNA are not certain, so only TCRdb's listed CDR3 is given. This chain uses TRBV29-1 with TRBJ1-2; the table's D gene call, TRBD1, was not cross checked with the DNA. A total of 14 residues make up the CDR3, ends included. Germline CDR1 reads SQVTM; CDR2 reads ANQGSEA. The CDR3 protein is CSVESLDKLYGYTF.

The chain carries TRBV6-1 and TRBJ1-3, with D possibly being TRBD1 (5 bases). This CDR3 has 16 amino acids. Germline V CDR1 and CDR2: MNHNS, SASEGT. V gave up 4 bases and J gave up 0 bases, with 13 bases separating them. The CDR3 loop is CASSVMGPDSGNTIYF. DNA for the CDR3: TGTGCCAGCAGTGTGATGGGGCCCGACTCTGGAAACACCATATATTTT.

The rearrangement joins TRBV30 to TRBJ1-4, with D unresolved. In germline, CDR1 is GTSNPN, CDR2 SVGIG (reference sequence). Trimming shortened V by 5 bases and J by 11 bases, and 9 bases separated the two germline ends. This CDR3 is built from 10 residues. In DNA form, the CDR3 reads TGTGCCTGGCGGTTTGAGAAACTGTTTTTT. As protein: CAWRFEKLFF.

The V call is TRBV6-5, the J call TRBJ2-1; TRBD2 matches at 7 bases. Trimming removed 0 bases from V and 3 bases from J; junction bases left unmatched: 2. The CDR3 extends over 15 amino acids. Germline CDR1 and CDR2: MNHEY and SVGAGI. The CDR3 nucleotides are TGTGCCAGCAGTTACTCGGGGGGGGGCTACAATGAGCAGTTCTTC. Translation gives CASSYSGGGYNEQFF.

The chain couples TRBV2 to TRBJ2-7; D is possibly TRBD1 (6 bases). Trimming removed 8 bases at V and 0 bases at J, with 14 bases between. CDR1 is SNHLY and CDR2 is FYNNEI in the germline V gene. The CDR3 has 14 amino acids. As DNA, the CDR3 is TGTGCCAGCGGGGAACAGGGAATCTCCTACGAGCAGTACTTC. Its translation: CASGEQGISYEQYF.

The chain recombines TRBV9 with TRBJ2-1; 7 bases are a match to TRBD2. Looked up from germline, CDR1 is SGDLS and CDR2 is YYNGEE. This CDR3 spans 16 amino acids. The trim removed 4 bases at V and 0 bases at J, leaving 7 bases unmatched. The CDR3 here is CASSISAGSSYNEQFF. As DNA, the CDR3 is TGTGCCAGCAGCATTTCAGCGGGGAGCTCCTACAATGAGCAGTTCTTC.

The chain's CDR3 is CASSFPGLAYNEQFF. The DNA of the CDR3 is TGTGCCAGCAGTTTTCCGGGACTAGCCTACAATGAGCAGTTCTTC. The V and J genes are TRBV27 and TRBJ2-1; 8 bases line up with TRBD2. V gave up 3 bases and J gave up 2 bases; unmatched junction bases: 3. The CDR3 sequence is 15 residues long. Germline loops: CDR1 MNHEY, CDR2 SMNVEV (reference sequence).

This chain uses TRBV6-5 with TRBJ1-2; tentatively, D is TRBD1 (5 bases). Per germline, CDR1 MNHEY and CDR2 SVGAGI. This CDR3 has 13 residues. The V and J ends lost 8 bases and 8 bases respectively, with 18 bases between them. The CDR3 nucleotides read TGTGCCAGCCCGAAGGGGCAGGGAAGAGGCTACACCTTC. Translation: CASPKGQGRGYTF.

The rearrangement joins TRBV10-3 to TRBJ2-1; 9 nucleotides agree with TRBD1. CDR1 is ENHRY and CDR2 is SYGVKD in the germline V gene. J gave up 5 bases and V 0 bases, and 8 bases lay outside the gene matches. The CDR3 is 17 residues long. CDR3 coding DNA: TGTGCCATCAGTGAGTCGACCGGGACAGGGTGGGACAATGAGCAGTTCTTC. Translated, it gives CAISESTGTGWDNEQFF.

The chain employs TRBV5-6 and TRBJ1-1; TRBD1 might be the D (6 bases). The CDR3 spans 13 residues. The V end was cut by 4 bases, the J end by 5 bases, with 12 bases between. Germline lookup yields CDR1 SGHDT and CDR2 YYEEEE. CDR3 in DNA: TGTGCCAGCAGCCTGGGTAGGGGGACTGAAGCTTTCTTT. It yields the protein CASSLGRGTEAFF.

Concerning this clone: The same CDR3 arises from other DNA sequences in this sample as well. J is TRBJ1-1 and V is TRBV2, with TRBD1 as a possible D gene (6 bases). Between the trimmed V and J ends, which lost 4 bases and 4 bases, there was a span of 7 bases. Germline V gene data show CDR1 as SNHLY and CDR2 as FYNNEI. The CDR3 runs 12 residues. This CDR3 reads CASSVRGTEAFF. CDR3 in DNA: TGTGCCAGCAGTGTCAGGGGCACTGAAGCTTTCTTT.

This clone was seen a single time. V is TRBV5-1 and J is TRBJ1-2; the D gene is possibly TRBD1 (5 bases). Germline V gene sequence: CDR1 SGHRS, CDR2 YFSETQ. Trimming pared 0 bases from V and 8 bases from J, leaving 8 bases between. The CDR3 totals 12 residues. The CDR3 nucleotides are TGCGCCAGCAGCTTGGAGGGGTACGGCTACACCTTC. This translates into CASSLEGYGYTF.

The chain links TRBV6-1 to TRBJ1-1, with D possibly being TRBD1 (5 bases). Germline-derived CDR1 and CDR2 are MNHNS and SASEGT. The CDR3 sequence is 11 residues long. V gave up 1 base and J gave up 8 bases, with 5 bases separating them. The CDR3 nucleotides read TGTGCCAGCAGTGAAGGGACAGAAGCTTTCTTT. It translates to CASSEGTEAFF.

The chain is built from TRBV12-3 or TRBV12-4 and TRBJ1-4; D ambiguous. V dropped 3 bases and J dropped 7 bases, with 3 bases sitting between them. The CDR3 spans 11 residues. The CDR3 bases are TGTGCCAGCAGTTTCGGTGAAAAACTGTTTTTT. Translated, it gives CASSFGEKLFF.

The chain is built from TRBV12-3 or TRBV12-4 and TRBJ1-5; D unresolved. The CDR3 totals 13 residues. V lost 4 bases and J 7 bases, leaving 11 bases between the germline ends. The CDR3 DNA reads as TGTGCCAGCAGTTCGGACGGGATGCAGCCCCAGCATTTT. It is translated as CASSSDGMQPQHF.

The J gene is TRBJ1-2, the V gene TRBV2; D is uncertain. CDR3 size: 13 residues. The V end lost 1 base, the J end lost 5 bases, and 8 bases lay between the germline ends. The germline V gene has CDR1 SNHLY and CDR2 FYNNEI. CDR3 in DNA: TGTGCCAGCAGTGAAGTGGCCATTTATGGCTACACCTTC. This sequence encodes CASSEVAIYGYTF. The whole variable domain, remainder taken from reference TRBV2 and TRBJ1-2, is EPEVTQTPSHQVTQMGQEVILRCVPISNHLYFYWYRQILGQKVEFLVSFYNNEISEKSEIFDDQFSVERPDGSNFTLKIRSTKLEDSAMYFCASSEVAIYGYTFGSGTRLTVV.

The rearrangement uses TRBV2 and TRBJ1-3; 10 positions agree with TRBD1. This CDR3 region has 17 residues. Germline assignment: CDR1 SNHLY and CDR2 FYNNEI. V gave up 4 bases and J gave up 0 bases; unmatched junction bases: 6. The chain's CDR3 is CASSAFRTGGSGNTIYF. The CDR3 region has the DNA TGTGCCAGCAGTGCTTTCCGGACAGGGGGCTCTGGAAACACCATATATTTT.

This chain joins TRBV3-1 (or the pseudogene TRBV3-2) and TRBJ1-2, with D perhaps matching TRBD1 (6 bases). Trimming left V 4 bases short and J 2 bases short, with 17 bases between. CDR1 is LGHDT, CDR2 YNNKEL, per germline (reference sequence). The CDR3 has 16 residues. The DNA of the CDR3 is TGTGCCAGCAGCCTTAGGACAGAGGGTTCGAACTATGGCTACACCTTC. It translates to CASSLRTEGSNYGYTF.

This chain uses TRBV28 with TRBJ1-2; 7 bases agree with TRBD1. The germline V gene has CDR1 MDHEN and CDR2 SYDVKM. J was trimmed by 5 bases and V by 5 bases; bases with no gene match: 17. The CDR3 sequence is 17 residues long. This chain's CDR3 is CASSLRDSASITYGYTF. The DNA of the CDR3 is TGTGCCAGCAGTCTCCGGGACAGTGCCTCGATAACGTATGGCTACACCTTC.

This chain links TRBV18 with TRBJ1-1; perhaps TRBD1 as D (5 bases). The CDR3 has 15 residues. Germline V gene lookup returns CDR1 KGHSH and CDR2 LQKENI. Trimming shortened V by 0 bases and J by 1 base, and 9 bases separated the two germline ends. Here the CDR3 reads CASSPPRGKNTEAFF. DNA of the CDR3: TGTGCCAGCTCACCACCGCGGGGCAAGAACACTGAAGCTTTCTTT.

This sequence joins TRBV3-1 (or the pseudogene TRBV3-2) and TRBJ1-6, with D possibly matching TRBD1 (6 bases). Trimming took off 0 bases at V and 5 bases at J, with 17 bases between the two ends. Germline lookup yields CDR1 LGHDT and CDR2 YNNKEL (reference sequence). CDR3 length equals 18 residues. DNA of the CDR3: TGTGCCAGCAGCCAAGAAAGTTCAGGGGTGTTCCATAATTCACCCCTCCACTTT. Translated: CASSQESSGVFHNSPLHF.

In its sample, this clone was seen once. V gene TRBV5-1 combines with J gene TRBJ1-1; a weak D match, TRBD1 (5 bases). This CDR3 region has 13 residues. V was trimmed by 2 bases and J by 5 bases, leaving 10 bases between them. From germline, CDR1 is SGHRS and CDR2 YFSETQ. CDR3 nucleotide sequence: TGCGCCAGCAGCTTTGCAGGGTCGACTGAAGCTTTCTTT. It encodes CASSFAGSTEAFF.